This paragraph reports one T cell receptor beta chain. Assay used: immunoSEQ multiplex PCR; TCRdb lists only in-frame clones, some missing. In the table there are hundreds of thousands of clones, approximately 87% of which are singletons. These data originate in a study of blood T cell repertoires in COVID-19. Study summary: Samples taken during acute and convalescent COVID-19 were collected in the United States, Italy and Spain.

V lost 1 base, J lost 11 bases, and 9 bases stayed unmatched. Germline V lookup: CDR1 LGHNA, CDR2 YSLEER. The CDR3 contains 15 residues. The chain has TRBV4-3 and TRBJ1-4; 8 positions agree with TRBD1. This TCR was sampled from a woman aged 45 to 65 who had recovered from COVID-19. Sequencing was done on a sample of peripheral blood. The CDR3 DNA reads TGCGCCAGCAGCCAAGTGGGGGGACAGGCCAGGAAACTGTTTTTT. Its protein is CASSQVGGQARKLFF.